This T cell receptor beta chain emerged from a study of blood T cell repertoires in COVID-19. Turning to the study itself: Material from acute and convalescent COVID-19 was sourced from the United States, Italy and Spain.

The table lists this clone with a count of one. Only in-frame clones appear in the TCRdb table, and some are missing; sequencing was by immunoSEQ multiplex PCR. The profile shows more than 110,000 clones, roughly 81% of them singletons. The V gene end was trimmed by 4 bases and the J gene end by 6 bases; junction bases not matched to a gene: 6. Germline V gene data show CDR1 as LGHDT and CDR2 as YNNKEL (reference sequence). The CDR3 contains 15 residues. This chain connects TRBV3-1 (or the pseudogene TRBV3-2) to TRBJ2-3; 11 nucleotides agree with TRBD2. The sequence came from a woman in her forties or fifties with active or convalescent COVID-19. Specimen: peripheral blood. CDR3 residues: CASSRLLAGADTQYF. Here the CDR3 DNA reads TGTGCCAGCAGCCGATTACTAGCGGGAGCCGATACGCAGTATTTT.